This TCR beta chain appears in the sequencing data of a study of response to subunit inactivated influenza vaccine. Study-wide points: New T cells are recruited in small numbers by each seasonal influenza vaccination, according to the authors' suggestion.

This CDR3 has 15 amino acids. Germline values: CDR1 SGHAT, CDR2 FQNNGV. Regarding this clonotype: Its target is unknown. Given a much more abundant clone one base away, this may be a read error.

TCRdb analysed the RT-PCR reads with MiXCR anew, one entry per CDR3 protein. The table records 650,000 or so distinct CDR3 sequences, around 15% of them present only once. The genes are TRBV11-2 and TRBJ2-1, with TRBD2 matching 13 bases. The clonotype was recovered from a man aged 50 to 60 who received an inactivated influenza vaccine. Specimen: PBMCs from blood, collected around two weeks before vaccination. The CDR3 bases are TGTGGCAGCAGCTGGACTAGCGGGGGTGGAGATGAGCAGTTCTTC. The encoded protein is CGSSWTSGGGDEQFF.